This TCR beta chain stems from a study of blood T cell repertoires in COVID-19. For the study at large: Whether acute or convalescent, the COVID-19 samples came from the United States, Italy and Spain.

Note on this clone: In the same sample, other DNA sequences code for this CDR3.

The germline gives CDR1 SGHNT, CDR2 YYREEE (reference sequence). The V end was cut by 0 bases, the J end by 4 bases, with 5 bases between. This CDR3 spans 13 amino acids. Per the original methods: Amplifying reference gene primers gave estimates of nucleated cell counts. The method was immunoSEQ multiplex PCR; TCRdb's version includes in-frame clones alone and lacks a portion of them. The DNA gave D and trimming, while V, J and clone size come from that table. This table has roughly 300,000 clones, about 86% appearing once. The sequence derives from a woman aged 60-70 years with active or convalescent COVID-19. V and J are TRBV5-4 and TRBJ1-3; no definite D call. The sequenced sample consisted of peripheral blood. CDR3: CASSLGGGNTIYF. CDR3 coding DNA: TGTGCCAGCAGCTTGGGAGGGGGAAACACCATATATTTT.